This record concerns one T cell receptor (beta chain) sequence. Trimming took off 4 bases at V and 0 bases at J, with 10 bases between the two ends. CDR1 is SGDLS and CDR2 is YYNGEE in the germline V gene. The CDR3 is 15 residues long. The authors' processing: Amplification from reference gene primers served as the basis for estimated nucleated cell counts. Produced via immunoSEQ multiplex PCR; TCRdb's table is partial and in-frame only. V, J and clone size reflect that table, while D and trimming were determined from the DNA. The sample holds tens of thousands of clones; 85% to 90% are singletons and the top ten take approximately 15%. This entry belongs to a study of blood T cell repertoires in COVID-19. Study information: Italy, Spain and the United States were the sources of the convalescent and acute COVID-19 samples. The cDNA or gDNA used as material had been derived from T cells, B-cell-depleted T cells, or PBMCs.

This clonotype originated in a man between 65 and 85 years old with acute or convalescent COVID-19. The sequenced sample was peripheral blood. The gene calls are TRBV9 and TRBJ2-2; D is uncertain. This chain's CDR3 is CASSPRLPNTGELFF. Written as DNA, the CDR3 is TGTGCCAGCAGCCCTCGACTTCCGAACACCGGGGAGCTGTTTTTT.